This paragraph covers one T cell receptor (beta chain) sequence. This clone was seen once. The antigen this receptor binds is unknown. The record has no base qualities; no much larger clone is one base away. Using the deep immunoSEQ assay, TCR CDR3 regions were amplified from genomic DNA by multiplex PCR. Extracted genomic DNA from each cell subset was distributed evenly across all wells of several immunoSEQ 96-well plates, and each plate was treated as a replicate. For sorted subsets, approximately 190 ng genomic DNA, equal to some 30,000 T cell genomes, was loaded into each replicate PCR. Purified libraries were measured with a Qubit 3.0 fluorometer, size-checked on a Bioanalyzer 2100, and measured again with the KAPA Library Quantification kit. Every immunoSEQ 96-well plate was sequenced on a separate single-read 150-cycle Illumina NextSeq 550 flow cell. On the study's bioinformatics: Because the immunoSEQ output included only junctional sequences and no quality scores, the filtering could not be the same as the filtering used for full-length reads. To assign V/J genes and CDR3, sequences were annotated using PyIR, a Python wrapper for IgBLAST v1.9, with IMGT germline references. Reads were removed for weak V/J assignments (E-value above 1e-6), missing CDR3, stop codons, out-of-frame junctions, or ambiguous translated residues. V3J clonotypes were defined by identical inferred V gene, J gene, and CDR3 amino acid sequence. Percentage overlap between repertoires was computed as shared unique clonotypes divided by the size of the smaller repertoire. RTK rarefaction, the Chao1 estimator, and Recon v2.1 estimates of unobserved clonotypes were used to assess repertoire richness. Generation probabilities were computed with OLGA for all TCRbeta clonotypes obtained by the gDNA method from four donors. The table comes from immuneACCESS by way of TCRdb, which keeps in-frame sequences with V and J called. Part of the clones is missing from these tables; in studies checked, under half for an unresolved V gene and the rest for unknown reasons. V and J calls and clone size come straight from that table; D and trimming were deduced from the DNA. Across this sample there are about 680,000 clones, with about three quarters seen only once. The ten largest clones take up under 2% of the sample.

The sample is drawn from a study of shared clonotypes between healthy human individuals (TCRdb year 2020). At the level of the whole study: Three men and a couple of women, aged 18 to 49 years, made up the cohort. For each donor, three plates each were used for CD4 naive and CD4 memory, two plates were used for CD8 naive, and one plate was used for CD8 memory. Per donor, leukapheresis produced somewhere between about 0.85 and 10 billion PBMCs. To estimate repertoire size and how much clonotype sharing occurs between individuals, the study deeply sequenced the blood TCR repertoires of five healthy adults. Different laboratories and diverse techniques were used to prepare libraries and sequence TCR repertoires, to increase sequencing depth and limit assay-specific biases. Overall results and qualifications from the work: The small number of donors limited the genetic and exposure-history diversity represented. Larger estimated clonotype richness was generally found for naive subsets than for memory subsets. Sharing across several donors was observed for about 5% of naive CD4, under 4% of naive CD8, 2% to 2.5% of memory CD4, and over 0.3% of memory CD8 clonotypes. Only blood was sampled, and tissue TCR repertoires likely differ from those in blood. Even with the large sequencing depth, rarefaction of the sorted-subset datasets indicated that sequencing was incomplete. Based on pairwise subsampling, the degree of clonotype sharing among donors was expected to be affected by sequencing depth. Higher generation probabilities were observed for clonotypes shared by all four sorted-subset donors than for non-shared clonotypes.

The CDR3 covers 15 residues, taking in both the cysteine and the phenylalanine. Just CDR3 DNA is preserved here, 45 bases in frame from base 1. From a lookup of the germline V gene, CDR1 and CDR2 are MNHNS and SASEGT. The germline V end is reduced by 3 bases and the J end by 4 bases; junction bases left unmatched: 6. Healthy HIV-negative adults with no recently reported acute infections or vaccinations were included as donors. Every donor was a Caucasian adult residing in Nashville, Tennessee, USA. CD4+ T cells were enriched through magnetic negative selection, after which naive cells were positively selected on CD45RA and the remaining negative fraction served as the memory subset. Blood was obtained by leukapheresis, after which PBMCs were separated by Ficoll-Histopaque density gradient centrifugation and cryopreserved in liquid nitrogen vapor phase. Purity and quantity of every magnetically sorted T cell population were checked by analytical flow cytometry. From each sorted fraction, genomic DNA was isolated and quantified by UV absorbance on a Nanodrop 2000c.

Sequenced input: memory CD4+ T cells sorted from blood. The sample's cell subset or site, from its label and the paper: CD45RA-negative fraction. This clonotype was obtained from a woman under 40 in good health. This chain is built from TRBV6-1 and TRBJ1-3; TRBD1 aligns with 7 central bases. The CDR3 corresponds to CASSDSTGPGNTIYF. The nucleotide sequence reads TGTGCCAGCAGTGACTCGACAGGGCCCGGAAACACCATATATTTT.